This TCR beta chain was identified during a study of control samples from healthy donors and cancer patients. Between the trimmed V and J ends, which lost 5 bases and 3 bases, there was a span of 16 bases. Germline V gene lookup returns CDR1 SGHVS and CDR2 FNYEAQ. The CDR3 totals 15 residues. Assay: immunoSEQ multiplex PCR; the TCRdb copy retains only in-frame clones and omits some. This table holds 150,000 to 200,000 clones, just over 90% found once. This chain uses TRBV7-6 with TRBJ1-2; D remains ambiguous. The receptor comes from a man younger than 40 in good health. Sequenced: blood. This CDR3 is CASSPSPFEHYGYTF. CDR3 nucleotide sequence: TGTGCCAGCAGCCCCTCGCCCTTCGAGCACTATGGCTACACCTTC.